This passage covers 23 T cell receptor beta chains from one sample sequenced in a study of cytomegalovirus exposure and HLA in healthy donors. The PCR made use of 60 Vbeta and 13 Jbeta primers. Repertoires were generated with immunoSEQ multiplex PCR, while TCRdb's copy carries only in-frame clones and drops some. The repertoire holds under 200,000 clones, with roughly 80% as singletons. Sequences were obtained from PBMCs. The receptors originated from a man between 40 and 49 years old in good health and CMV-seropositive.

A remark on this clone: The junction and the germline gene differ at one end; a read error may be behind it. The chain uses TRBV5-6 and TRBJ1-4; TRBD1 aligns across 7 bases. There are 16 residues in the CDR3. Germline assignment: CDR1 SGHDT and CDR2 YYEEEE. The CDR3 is CASTLDRRSTNEKLFF. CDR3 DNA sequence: TGTGCCAGCACCTTGGACAGGCGATCAACTAATGAAAAACTGTTTTTT.

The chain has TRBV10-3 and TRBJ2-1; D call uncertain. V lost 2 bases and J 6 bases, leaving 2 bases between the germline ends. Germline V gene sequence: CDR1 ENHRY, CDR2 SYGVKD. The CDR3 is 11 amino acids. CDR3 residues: CAISELNEQFF. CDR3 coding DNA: TGTGCCATCAGTGAGCTCAATGAGCAGTTCTTC.

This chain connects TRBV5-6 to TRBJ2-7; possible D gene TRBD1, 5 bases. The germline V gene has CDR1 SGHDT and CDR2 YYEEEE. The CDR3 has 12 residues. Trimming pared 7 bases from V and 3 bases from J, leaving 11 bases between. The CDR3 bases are TGTGCCAGCTCAGACAGAAGCTACGAGCAGTACTTC. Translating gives CASSDRSYEQYF.

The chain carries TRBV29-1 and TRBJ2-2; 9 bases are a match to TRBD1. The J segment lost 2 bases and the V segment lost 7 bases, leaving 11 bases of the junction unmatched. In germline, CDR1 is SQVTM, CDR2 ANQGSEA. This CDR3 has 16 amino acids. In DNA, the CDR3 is TGCAGCGGTCAAAACCCGGGACAGGGAAACACCGGGGAGCTGTTTTTT. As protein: CSGQNPGQGNTGELFF.

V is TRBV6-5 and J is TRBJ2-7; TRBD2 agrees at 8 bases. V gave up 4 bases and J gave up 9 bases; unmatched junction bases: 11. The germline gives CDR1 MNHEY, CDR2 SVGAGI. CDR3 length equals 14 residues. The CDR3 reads CASSSSGTSKGQYF. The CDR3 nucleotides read TGTGCCAGCAGTTCCTCCGGGACTAGTAAGGGGCAGTACTTC.

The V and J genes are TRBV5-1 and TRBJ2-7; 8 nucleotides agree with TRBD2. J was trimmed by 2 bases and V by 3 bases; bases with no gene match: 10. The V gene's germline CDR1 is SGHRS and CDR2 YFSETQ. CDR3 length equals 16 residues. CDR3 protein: CASSSGAGGSTYEQYF. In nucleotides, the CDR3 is TGCGCCAGCAGCTCCGGGGCGGGGGGCTCGACCTACGAGCAGTACTTC. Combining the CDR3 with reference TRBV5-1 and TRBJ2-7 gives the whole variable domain KAGVTQTPRYLIKTRGQQVTLSCSPISGHRSVSWYQQTPGQGLQFLFEYFSETQRNKGNFPGRFSGRQFSNSRSEMNVSTLELGDSALYLCASSSGAGGSTYEQYFGPGTRLTVT.

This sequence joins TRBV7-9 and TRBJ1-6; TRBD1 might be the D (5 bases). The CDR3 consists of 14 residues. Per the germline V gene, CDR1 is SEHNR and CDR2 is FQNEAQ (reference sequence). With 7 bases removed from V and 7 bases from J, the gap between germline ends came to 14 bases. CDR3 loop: CASNPGGNNSPLHF. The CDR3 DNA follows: TGTGCCAGCAACCCCGGGGGTAACAATTCACCCCTCCACTTT.

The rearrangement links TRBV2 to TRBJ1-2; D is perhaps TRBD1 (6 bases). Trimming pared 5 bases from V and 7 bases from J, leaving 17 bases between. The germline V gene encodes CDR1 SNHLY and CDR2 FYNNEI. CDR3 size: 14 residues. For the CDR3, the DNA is TGTGCCAGCAGTAAACAGGGTTTTAATTCTGGCTACACCTTC. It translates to CASSKQGFNSGYTF. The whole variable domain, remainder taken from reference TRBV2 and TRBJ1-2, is EPEVTQTPSHQVTQMGQEVILRCVPISNHLYFYWYRQILGQKVEFLVSFYNNEISEKSEIFDDQFSVERPDGSNFTLKIRSTKLEDSAMYFCASSKQGFNSGYTFGSGTRLTVV.

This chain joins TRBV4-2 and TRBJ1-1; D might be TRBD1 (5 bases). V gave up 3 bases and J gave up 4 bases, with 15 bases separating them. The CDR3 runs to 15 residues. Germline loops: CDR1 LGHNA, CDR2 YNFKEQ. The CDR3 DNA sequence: TGTGCCAGCAGCCATCTAGGGGCCGCCGGCACTGAAGCTTTCTTT. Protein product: CASSHLGAAGTEAFF.

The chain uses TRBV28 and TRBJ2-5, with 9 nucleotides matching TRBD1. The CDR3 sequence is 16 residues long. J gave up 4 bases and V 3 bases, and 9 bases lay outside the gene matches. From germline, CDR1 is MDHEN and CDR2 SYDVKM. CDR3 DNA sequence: TGTGCCAGCAGTTTCCGGACAGGGGTCGGGGGAGAGACCCAGTACTTC. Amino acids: CASSFRTGVGGETQYF.

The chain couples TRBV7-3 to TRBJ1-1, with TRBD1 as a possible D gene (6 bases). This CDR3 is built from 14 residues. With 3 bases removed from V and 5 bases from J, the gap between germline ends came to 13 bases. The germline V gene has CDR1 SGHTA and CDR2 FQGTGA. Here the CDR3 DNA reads TGTGCCAGCAGCTTGGGGGGCGGGGGGACTGAAGCTTTCTTT. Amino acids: CASSLGGGGTEAFF.

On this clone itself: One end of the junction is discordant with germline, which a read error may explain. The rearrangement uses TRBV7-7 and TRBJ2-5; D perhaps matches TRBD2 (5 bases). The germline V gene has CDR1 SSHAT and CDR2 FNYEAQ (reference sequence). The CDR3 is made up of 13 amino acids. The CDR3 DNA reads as TGTGCTAGCAGCCTCGGACTGAAAGAGACCCAGTACTTC. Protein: CASSLGLKETQYF.

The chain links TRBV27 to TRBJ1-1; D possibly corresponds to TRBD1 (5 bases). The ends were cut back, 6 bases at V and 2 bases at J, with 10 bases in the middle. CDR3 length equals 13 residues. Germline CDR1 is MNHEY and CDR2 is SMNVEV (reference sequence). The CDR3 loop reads CASRFTGNTEAFF. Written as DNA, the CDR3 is TGTGCCAGCAGGTTTACAGGAAACACTGAAGCTTTCTTT.

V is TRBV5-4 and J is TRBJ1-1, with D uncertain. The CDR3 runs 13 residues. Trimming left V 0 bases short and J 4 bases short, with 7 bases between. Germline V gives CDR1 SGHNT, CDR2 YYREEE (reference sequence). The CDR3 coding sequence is TGTGCCAGCAGCTTGGATAGTATCACTGAAGCTTTCTTT. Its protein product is CASSLDSITEAFF.

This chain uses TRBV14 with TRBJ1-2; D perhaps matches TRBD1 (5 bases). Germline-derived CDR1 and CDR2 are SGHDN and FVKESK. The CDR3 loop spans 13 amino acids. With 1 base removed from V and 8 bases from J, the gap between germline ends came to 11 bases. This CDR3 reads CASSQADSGGYTF. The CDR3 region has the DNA TGTGCCAGCAGCCAAGCAGACAGTGGCGGCTACACCTTC.

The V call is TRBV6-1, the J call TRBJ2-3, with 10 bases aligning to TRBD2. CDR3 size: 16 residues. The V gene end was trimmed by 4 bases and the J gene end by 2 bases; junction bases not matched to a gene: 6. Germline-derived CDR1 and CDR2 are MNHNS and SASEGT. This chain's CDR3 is CASSGVAGGLTDTQYF. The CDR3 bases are TGTGCCAGCAGTGGGGTAGCGGGGGGCCTCACAGATACGCAGTATTTT.

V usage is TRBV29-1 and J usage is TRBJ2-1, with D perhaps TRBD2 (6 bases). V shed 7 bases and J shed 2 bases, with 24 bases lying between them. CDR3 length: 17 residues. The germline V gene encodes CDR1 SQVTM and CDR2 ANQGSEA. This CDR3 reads CSARTFGAGSPYNEQFF. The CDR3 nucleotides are TGCAGCGCAAGAACCTTCGGGGCGGGGTCGCCCTACAATGAGCAGTTCTTC.

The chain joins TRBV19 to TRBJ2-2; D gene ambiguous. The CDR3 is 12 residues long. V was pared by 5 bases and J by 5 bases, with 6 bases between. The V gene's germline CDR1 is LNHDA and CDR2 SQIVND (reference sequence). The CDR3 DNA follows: TGTGCCAGTAGTCCCAGGACCGGGGAGCTGTTTTTT. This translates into CASSPRTGELFF.

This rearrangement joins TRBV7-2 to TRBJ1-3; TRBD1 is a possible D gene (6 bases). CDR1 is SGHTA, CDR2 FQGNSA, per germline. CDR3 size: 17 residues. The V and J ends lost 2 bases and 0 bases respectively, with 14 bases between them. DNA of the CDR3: TGTGCCAGCAGCTTAACCCGGGCAGGGGTCTCTGGAAACACCATATATTTT. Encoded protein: CASSLTRAGVSGNTIYF.

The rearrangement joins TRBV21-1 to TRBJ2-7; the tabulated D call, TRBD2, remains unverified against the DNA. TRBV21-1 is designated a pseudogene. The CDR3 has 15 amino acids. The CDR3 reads CASTSARGKSYEQYF. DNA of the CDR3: TGTGCCAGCACCTCCGCCCGGGGAAAGTCCTACGAGCAGTACTTC.

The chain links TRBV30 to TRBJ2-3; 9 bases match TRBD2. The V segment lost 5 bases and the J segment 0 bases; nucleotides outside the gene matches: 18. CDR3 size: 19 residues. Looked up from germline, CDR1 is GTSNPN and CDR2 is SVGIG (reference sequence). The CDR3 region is CAWERGVVQAGGSTDTQYF. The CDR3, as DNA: TGTGCCTGGGAGAGAGGAGTCGTCCAGGCGGGGGGGAGCACAGATACGCAGTATTTT.

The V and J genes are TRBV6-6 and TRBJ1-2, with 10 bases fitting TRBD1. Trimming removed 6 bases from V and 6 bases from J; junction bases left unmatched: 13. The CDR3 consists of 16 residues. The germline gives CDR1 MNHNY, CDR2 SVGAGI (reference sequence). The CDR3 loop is CASSNTGTGDFDGYTF. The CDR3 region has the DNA TGTGCCAGCAGCAACACCGGGACAGGGGACTTTGATGGCTACACCTTC.

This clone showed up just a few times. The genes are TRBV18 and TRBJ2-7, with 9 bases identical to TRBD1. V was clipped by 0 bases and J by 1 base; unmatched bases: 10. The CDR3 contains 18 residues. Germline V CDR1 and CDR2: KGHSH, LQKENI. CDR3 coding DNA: TGTGCCAGCTCACCACCGTTCTTAGACAGGGGGGATTCCTACGAGCAGTACTTC. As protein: CASSPPFLDRGDSYEQYF. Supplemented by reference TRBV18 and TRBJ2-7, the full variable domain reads NAGVMQNPRHLVRRRGQEARLRCSPMKGHSHVYWYRQLPEEGLKFMVYLQKENIIDESGMPKERFSAEFPKEGPSILRIQQVVRGDSAAYFCASSPPFLDRGDSYEQYFGPGTRLTVT.